This T cell receptor (beta chain) appears in the sequencing data of a study of Ad26.COV2.S vaccination and SARS-CoV-2 variants. Looking at the study overall: Donor was assigned to the Ad26.COV2.S arm of trial COV1001. Ad26.COV2.S was injected intramuscularly once or twice, 56 days apart. Study-level results: Whether participants received vaccine or placebo, their non-spike TCR breadth was similar.

The protocol was immunoSEQ multiplex PCR, while the TCRdb copy is restricted to in-frame clones and leaves out a portion. The table includes some 450,000 clones, roughly 87% detected once. As to this clone: Its antigen is as yet unknown. Different DNA sequences within this sample yield the same CDR3.

The treatment here: 15 to 20 received Ad26.COV2.S at low or high dose, single or two shots; 5 received placebo; per-sample allocation not given. Day 63 after the first injection of vaccine or placebo was the sampling time. Expression of Wuhan-strain SARS-CoV-2 spike came from the Ad26 vector that formed the vaccine. The CDR3 sequence is 11 residues long. V lost 3 bases to trimming and J lost 4 bases, with 3 bases between them. The germline CDR1 and CDR2 sequences are LGHNT and FRNRAP. The chain uses TRBV12-5 and TRBJ1-1, with D unclear. The sequence was obtained from a person between 18 and 60 years old who received the Ad26.COV2.S COVID-19 vaccine or a placebo. The sample consisted of peripheral blood, taken in a trial of Ad26.COV2.S vaccine versus placebo. CDR3 in amino acids: CASGLGTEAFF. The CDR3 region has the DNA TGTGCTAGTGGTTTAGGCACTGAAGCTTTCTTT.